The 14 T cell receptor beta chains presented below share a single source sample, sequenced in a study of T cells in tuberculosis. Sorting used thawed, overnight-rested PBMC stained with anti-CD3, a viability dye and GMM-loaded CD1B tetramer. CD1B tetramers were loaded with Rhodococcus equi-derived C32 glucose monomycolate. TCRdb's table, derived via immunoSEQ multiplex PCR, lists solely in-frame clones and lacks some. The sample lists roughly 59,000 clones; around 86% were seen once. The sample comprised CD1b-GMM tetramer-negative cells sorted from PBMCs. All receptors come from an adult woman with latent tuberculosis.

This chain links TRBV5-8 with TRBJ2-3; possibly TRBD1 for D (5 bases). The length of the CDR3 is 15 residues. Trimming left V 2 bases short and J 3 bases short, with 13 bases between. Germline CDR1 and CDR2: SGHTS and YDEGEE. The CDR3 nucleotides read TGTGCCAGCAGCTTTGGGAAAGGGGCTACAGATACGCAGTATTTT. It is translated as CASSFGKGATDTQYF.

This sequence joins TRBV5-1 and TRBJ2-7; 10 bases are a match to TRBD2. This CDR3 is 15 amino acids long. Germline assignment: CDR1 SGHRS and CDR2 YFSETQ. V trimming: 4 bases; J trimming: 3 bases; junction bases outside the gene matches: 7. The chain's CDR3 is CASSLRASGSYEQYF. CDR3 nucleotide sequence: TGCGCCAGCAGCCTCCGGGCTAGCGGGAGCTACGAGCAGTACTTC.

The rearrangement joins TRBV5-1 to TRBJ2-2; no firm D call. The CDR3 runs to 13 residues. Germline CDR1 and CDR2: SGHRS and YFSETQ. Between the trimmed V and J ends, which lost 4 bases and 3 bases, there was a span of 7 bases. CDR3 sequence reads: CASSPRDTGELFF. Written as DNA, the CDR3 is TGCGCCAGCAGCCCTAGAGACACCGGGGAGCTGTTTTTT.

The V call is TRBV9, the J call TRBJ1-2, with TRBD1 identical over 9 bases. The germline V gene encodes CDR1 SGDLS and CDR2 YYNGEE. This CDR3 has 15 amino acids. With V trimmed by 3 bases and J by 6 bases, 9 bases remained unmatched. The CDR3 spells CASSEGTGYSNGYTF. For the CDR3, the DNA is TGTGCCAGCAGCGAGGGGACAGGGTATAGTAATGGCTACACCTTC.

The chain uses TRBV6-1 and TRBJ2-1, with TRBD1 matching 8 bases. The CDR3 extends over 17 amino acids. After removal of 1 base from V and 0 bases from J, the junction contained 5 bases not matched to a gene. Per germline, CDR1 MNHNS and CDR2 SASEGT. DNA for the CDR3: TGTGCCAGCAGTGAAGACAGGGGGTTAAGCTCCTACAATGAGCAGTTCTTC. Protein product: CASSEDRGLSSYNEQFF.

This rearrangement joins TRBV5-4 to TRBJ2-3, with TRBD2 matching over 15 bases. This CDR3 is built from 17 residues. Germline V gene lookup returns CDR1 SGHNT and CDR2 YYREEE (reference sequence). J gave up 4 bases and V 4 bases, and 7 bases lay outside the gene matches. This CDR3 is CASSGGTSGGRADTQYF. The CDR3 DNA reads TGTGCCAGCAGCGGTGGGACTAGCGGGGGGCGGGCAGATACGCAGTATTTT.

The chain has TRBV4-1 and TRBJ1-2; D is perhaps TRBD1 (5 bases). V gave up 0 bases and J gave up 5 bases, with 13 bases separating them. The germline gives CDR1 MGHRA, CDR2 YSYEKL. The CDR3 length is 15 residues. The CDR3: CASSQDSQGGYGYTF. In DNA, the CDR3 is TGCGCCAGCAGCCAAGATTCCCAGGGAGGTTATGGCTACACCTTC.

The chain is built from TRBV7-9 and TRBJ1-3; 9 bases agree with TRBD1. Germline V gives CDR1 SEHNR, CDR2 FQNEAQ (reference sequence). The V segment lost 2 bases and the J segment 0 bases; nucleotides outside the gene matches: 8. This CDR3 spans 18 amino acids. CDR3 residues: CASSLPGTGPLSGNTIYF. As DNA, the CDR3 is TGTGCCAGCAGCTTACCGGGGACAGGGCCTCTCTCTGGAAACACCATATATTTT.

The chain uses TRBV7-8 and TRBJ2-3; TRBD2 aligns across 11 bases. Germline V gene data show CDR1 as SGHVS and CDR2 as FQNEAQ. V was pared by 5 bases and J by 1 base, with 2 bases of the junction left unmatched. The CDR3 extends over 15 amino acids. Here the CDR3 DNA reads TGTGCCAGCAGCCTGGGACTAGCGGGCACAGATACGCAGTATTTT. It codes for CASSLGLAGTDTQYF.

This clone came up once. V usage is TRBV5-1 and J usage is TRBJ2-1; D gene uncertain. Germline assignment: CDR1 SGHRS and CDR2 YFSETQ. CDR3 length: 13 amino acids. With 3 bases removed from V and 8 bases from J, the gap between germline ends came to 12 bases. CDR3 amino acids: CASSSIIGYEQFF. CDR3 nucleotides: TGCGCCAGCAGCTCCATTATCGGGTATGAGCAGTTCTTC.

The chain carries TRBV7-3 and TRBJ2-1; 11 nucleotides agree with TRBD2. Trimming at V came to 5 bases and at J to 10 bases, leaving 10 bases not matched to a gene. The germline V gene encodes CDR1 SGHTA and CDR2 FQGTGA. The CDR3 sequence is 15 residues long. The CDR3: CASSATSGSVEEQFF. DNA of the CDR3: TGTGCCAGCAGCGCCACTAGCGGGAGTGTTGAAGAGCAGTTCTTC.

The chain is built from TRBV2 and TRBJ2-1, with 7 bases that match TRBD2. CDR3 size: 12 residues. Trimming removed 7 bases from V and 7 bases from J; junction bases left unmatched: 4. Germline lookup yields CDR1 SNHLY and CDR2 FYNNEI. CDR3 region: CASTGGGNEQFF. Here the CDR3 DNA reads TGTGCCAGCACCGGGGGAGGGAATGAGCAGTTCTTC.

J is TRBJ1-4 and V is TRBV7-6; 11 nucleotides align to TRBD1. CDR1 is SGHVS and CDR2 is FNYEAQ in the germline V gene. CDR3 length equals 15 residues. The V and J ends lost 5 bases and 7 bases, in that order; junction bases with no gene match: 6. The CDR3 DNA is TGTGCCAGCAGCGCGGGACAGGGGGGGCGTGAAAAACTGTTTTTT. Protein: CASSAGQGGREKLFF.

The chain joins TRBV15 to TRBJ2-4; tentatively, D is TRBD1 (6 bases). Trimming left V 3 bases short and J 1 base short, with 16 bases between. Per germline, CDR1 LNHNV and CDR2 YYDKDF (reference sequence). The CDR3 is made up of 17 amino acids. The CDR3 DNA is TGTGCCACCAGCAGGGTGCGTAGGGGGAACGCCAAAAACATTCAGTACTTC. Translated: CATSRVRRGNAKNIQYF.